These 8 T cell receptor beta chains share one sample of origin, sequenced in a study of T cell repertoires in aging, cancer and after chemotherapy. A mixed TRB-A/B primer pool amplified rearranged TRB by multiplex touch-down PCR. TCRdb re-derived calls from the multiplex PCR reads in MiXCR, one entry per CDR3 protein. The table lists 2,000 or so distinct CDR3 sequences, 32% of them singletons, with roughly a tenth in the top ten. Peripheral blood genomic DNA, not sorted cells or RNA, was the template. The sequenced sample consisted of blood. The source is a human donor with a solid tumor.

This clonotype was detected only once. The genes are TRBV5-1 and TRBJ2-7, with TRBD1 as a possible D gene (6 bases). The CDR3 length is 12 residues. Trimming stripped 5 bases from V and 13 bases from J, with 19 bases between. Germline values: CDR1 SGHRS, CDR2 YFSETQ. CDR3 protein: CASSSDSRGQYF. The CDR3, as DNA: TGCGCCAGCAGTTCGGACAGCCGAGGCCAATACTTC.

The chain couples TRBV19 to TRBJ2-7; D is possibly TRBD2 (6 bases). Between the trimmed V and J ends, which lost 6 bases and 2 bases, there was a span of 14 bases. Germline CDR1 reads LNHDA; CDR2 reads SQIVND (reference sequence). This CDR3 comprises 14 residues. Here the CDR3 reads CASRLRDSPYEQYF. DNA for the CDR3: TGTGCCAGTAGGCTCCGGGACTCCCCCTACGAGCAGTACTTC.

This clonotype was recorded a few times. The chain carries TRBV6-2 or TRBV6-3 and TRBJ2-7; 9 bases fit TRBD1. The CDR3 has 15 amino acids. V trimming: 0 bases; J trimming: 2 bases; junction bases outside the gene matches: 2. CDR1 is MNHEY, CDR2 SVGEGT, per germline. CDR3 nucleotides: TGTGCCAGCAGTTACTCCGGGACAGGGACCTACGAGCAGTACTTC. The encoded protein is CASSYSGTGTYEQYF.

This clonotype was picked up a small number of times. This sequence joins TRBV29-1 and TRBJ2-5, with TRBD1 as a possible D gene (5 bases). CDR1 is SQVTM, CDR2 ANQGSEA, per germline. The CDR3 is 12 residues long. Trimming left V 7 bases short and J 5 bases short, with 14 bases between. The CDR3: CSARQGWETQYF. DNA for the CDR3: TGCAGCGCCCGTCAGGGTTGGGAGACCCAGTACTTC.

This sequence joins TRBV5-1 and TRBJ2-7; D might be TRBD1 (6 bases). The CDR3 has 15 amino acids. CDR1 is SGHRS and CDR2 is YFSETQ in the germline V gene. Between the trimmed V and J ends, which lost 2 bases and 3 bases, there was a span of 15 bases. CDR3: CASSFSGTSNYEQYF. CDR3 in DNA: TGCGCCAGCAGCTTTTCCGGGACAAGCAACTACGAGCAGTACTTC.

Worth noting for this clonotype: A read error may produce the germline difference seen at one junction end. V usage is TRBV14 and J usage is TRBJ1-1; 8 bases fit TRBD1. Looked up from germline, CDR1 is SGHDN and CDR2 is FVKESK. There are 18 residues in the CDR3. CDR3 sequence (DNA): TGTGCCAGCAGCCGGACAGGGATCAGAATTCAGGAGGACACTAAAGCTTTCTTT. Translated: CASSRTGIRIQEDTKAFF.

The chain couples TRBV27 to TRBJ2-3; D not resolved. The CDR3 extends over 13 amino acids. The V gene's germline CDR1 is MNHEY and CDR2 SMNVEV (reference sequence). Trimming cost V 3 bases and J 0 bases, with 4 bases left between them. The CDR3 sequence: CASSLSSTDTQYF. CDR3 DNA: TGTGCCAGCAGTTTGTCTAGCACAGATACGCAGTATTTT.

This clonotype counts as large. The chain recombines TRBV30 with TRBJ1-6; D is unresolved. CDR1 is GTSNPN and CDR2 is SVGIG in the germline V gene (reference sequence). The CDR3 contains 14 residues. Deletions cut 1 base from V and 7 bases from J, with 11 bases between. CDR3 bases: TGTGCCTGGAGTGAGCGTGGCGGGAATTCACCCCTCCACTTT. It yields the protein CAWSERGGNSPLHF.